One and the same sample provided the 21 T cell receptor beta chains below, sequenced in a study of T-cell reconstitution after alpha-beta-depleted transplantation in children. Preparing the TCRbeta library involved the use of unique molecular identifiers. TCRdb redid the calling of the PCR reads with MiXCR, one entry per CDR3 protein. The sample holds about 230,000 distinct CDR3 sequences, about a tenth seen once. The input for sequencing was PBMCs from the stem cell graft donor, taken from the stem cell graft. The receptors stem from a human donor who donated a stem cell graft to a child with acute lymphoblastic leukemia.

This clonotype was detected a few times. This chain connects TRBV5-1 to TRBJ2-7, with D unclear. V shed 1 base and J shed 0 bases, with 8 bases lying between them. There are 14 residues in the CDR3. Germline V gene lookup returns CDR1 SGHRS and CDR2 YFSETQ. The CDR3 nucleotides read TGCGCCAGCAGCTTGACTGAGGACTCCTACGAGCAGTACTTC. This sequence encodes CASSLTEDSYEQYF.

In this sample, this clonotype turned up a few times. The rearrangement joins TRBV4-3 to TRBJ1-1, with D possibly matching TRBD1 (6 bases). Germline V gene data show CDR1 as LGHNA and CDR2 as YSLEER. Trimming removed 5 bases at V and 4 bases at J, with 17 bases between. This CDR3 has 15 amino acids. The CDR3 loop reads CASSSVGGFSTEAFF. CDR3 DNA: TGCGCCAGCAGCTCAGTCGGGGGCTTTTCCACTGAAGCTTTCTTT.

Only a few counts were recorded for this clonotype. This sequence joins TRBV5-1 and TRBJ2-7; 8 positions match TRBD1. CDR3 size: 14 residues. The J segment lost 2 bases and the V segment lost 5 bases, leaving 6 bases of the junction unmatched. In germline, CDR1 is SGHRS, CDR2 YFSETQ. The CDR3 region has the DNA TGCGCCAGCAGTGGGACAGGCAATACCTACGAGCAGTACTTC. Protein product: CASSGTGNTYEQYF.

The CDR3 region is CSARDPNRAGAKNIQYF. DNA for the CDR3: TGCAGTGCTAGAGATCCGAATCGAGCGGGGGCCAAAAACATTCAGTACTTC. The J gene is TRBJ2-4, the V gene TRBV20-1; 7 bases match TRBD2. With 0 bases clipped from V and 1 base from J, the junction kept 9 bases outside the gene matches. The V gene's germline CDR1 is DFQATT and CDR2 SNEGSKA (reference sequence). The CDR3 extends over 17 amino acids.

This clonotype was counted at least ten times. The rearrangement links TRBV6-2 or TRBV6-3 to TRBJ1-5; possible D gene TRBD1, 5 bases. CDR3 length: 15 amino acids. Trimming cost V 1 base and J 2 bases, with 9 bases left between them. The germline CDR1 and CDR2 sequences are MNHEY and SVGEGT. CDR3 amino acids: CASSYWQGGNQPQHF. The CDR3 nucleotides are TGTGCCAGCAGTTACTGGCAGGGTGGCAATCAGCCCCAGCATTTT.

This clonotype was seen many times. V gene TRBV5-1 combines with J gene TRBJ2-3; 12 bases agree with TRBD2. Germline trimming cut 4 bases from V and 2 bases from J; bases unmatched to any gene: 5. From germline, CDR1 is SGHRS and CDR2 YFSETQ. The CDR3 totals 16 residues. CDR3 coding DNA: TGCGCCAGCAGCCTGGGACTAGCGGGTTACACAGATACGCAGTATTTT. Its protein is CASSLGLAGYTDTQYF.

The chain is built from TRBV20-1 and TRBJ2-7, with a weak D call TRBD1 (5 bases). The germline CDR1 and CDR2 sequences are DFQATT and SNEGSKA (reference sequence). V shed 2 bases and J shed 3 bases, with 5 bases lying between them. This CDR3 comprises 11 residues. CDR3 region: CSARQGYEQYF. CDR3 bases: TGCAGTGCTAGACAGGGCTACGAGCAGTACTTC.

V is TRBV12-5 and J is TRBJ1-2, with D tentatively TRBD1 (5 bases). V was cut by 0 bases and J by 4 bases, with 12 bases left in between. CDR1 LGHNT and CDR2 FRNRAP come from the germline V gene. CDR3 size: 15 residues. CDR3 DNA sequence: TGTGCTAGTGGTTTGGTACTTTCAGGGATCTATGGCTACACCTTC. Residues: CASGLVLSGIYGYTF.

The sample holds many counts of this clonotype. This rearrangement joins TRBV20-1 to TRBJ2-7, with D perhaps TRBD1 (6 bases). CDR3 length: 12 amino acids. The V end lost 2 bases, the J end lost 4 bases, and 9 bases lay between the germline ends. Looked up from germline, CDR1 is DFQATT and CDR2 is SNEGSKA (reference sequence). Here the CDR3 reads CSARQGIYEQYF. The CDR3 bases are TGCAGTGCTAGACAGGGGATATACGAGCAGTACTTC.

The chain joins TRBV7-8 to TRBJ2-1, with a tentative D call TRBD1 (6 bases). V gave up 2 bases and J gave up 12 bases, with 14 bases separating them. The CDR3 extends over 13 amino acids. CDR1 SGHVS and CDR2 FQNEAQ come from the germline V gene. CDR3 in amino acids: CASSLSGASVQFF. CDR3 coding DNA: TGTGCCAGCAGCTTATCAGGGGCCAGCGTGCAGTTCTTC.

There are many counts of this clonotype. The genes are TRBV5-4 and TRBJ2-3; maybe TRBD2 (5 bases). The CDR3 covers 15 residues. V gave up 4 bases and J gave up 0 bases, with 12 bases separating them. CDR1 and CDR2 (germline): SGHNT, YYREEE (reference sequence). The CDR3 region has the DNA TGTGCCAGCAGCCACGCGGGTACTAGCACAGATACGCAGTATTTT. It codes for CASSHAGTSTDTQYF.

This clonotype came up a few times. This chain connects TRBV7-3 to TRBJ2-2, with 10 bases that match TRBD2. V lost 0 bases and J lost 5; bases outside the gene matches: 3. The CDR3 is 16 amino acids. CDR1 SGHTA and CDR2 FQGTGA come from the germline V gene. CDR3 DNA sequence: TGTGCCAGCAGCTTAACCAAGACTAGCGGGACCGGGGAGCTGTTTTTT. This translates into CASSLTKTSGTGELFF.

J is TRBJ1-1 and V is TRBV7-8, with D tentatively TRBD1 (5 bases). Trimming pared 4 bases from V and 5 bases from J, leaving 11 bases between. Germline loops: CDR1 SGHVS, CDR2 FQNEAQ. This CDR3 has 13 amino acids. The CDR3 region has the DNA TGTGCCAGCAGCTCCCGTTGGGGGACTGAAGCTTTCTTT. Translated, it gives CASSSRWGTEAFF.

The chain uses TRBV6-1 and TRBJ2-7; tentatively, D is TRBD1 (6 bases). Trimming cost V 6 bases and J 6 bases, with 12 bases left between them. The germline V gene encodes CDR1 MNHNS and CDR2 SASEGT. CDR3 length equals 12 residues. The DNA for the CDR3 is TGTGCCAGCAGAAGGGACACTGCCGAGCAGTACTTC. Translated, it gives CASRRDTAEQYF.

This clonotype was seen many times. The gene calls are TRBV5-1 and TRBJ1-5; D not resolved. Trimming took 4 bases from V and 0 from J, leaving 5 bases between them. The CDR3 consists of 13 residues. Germline CDR1 and CDR2: SGHRS and YFSETQ. The CDR3 DNA reads as TGCGCCAGCAGCATGGATAGCAATCAGCCCCAGCATTTT. Amino acid sequence: CASSMDSNQPQHF.

This clonotype was counted a few times. The chain couples TRBV12-3 or TRBV12-4 to TRBJ2-5; tentative D call: TRBD2 (5 bases). V lost 6 bases to trimming and J lost 0 bases, with 8 bases between them. This CDR3 spans 13 amino acids. The CDR3 sequence is CASRTGNQETQYF. Here the CDR3 DNA reads TGTGCCAGCAGGACCGGGAACCAAGAGACCCAGTACTTC.

This chain joins TRBV12-3 or TRBV12-4 and TRBJ1-2; D remains unclear. V shed 6 bases and J shed 12 bases, with 26 bases lying between them. The CDR3 runs to 15 residues. The CDR3: CASSPLTGSQPFDTF. The CDR3 bases are TGTGCCAGCAGCCCTCTGACGGGCTCCCAACCCTTTGACACCTTC.

The genes are TRBV14 and TRBJ2-1; D call uncertain. This CDR3 is built from 15 residues. V was shortened by 6 bases and J by 6 bases, with 18 bases between the two germline ends. Germline assignment: CDR1 SGHDN and CDR2 FVKESK. The CDR3 DNA reads as TGTGCCAGCAGTCGTCGGGCCCCACCCGGCAATGAGCAGTTCTTC. Its translation: CASSRRAPPGNEQFF.

The gene calls are TRBV5-1 and TRBJ2-7; TRBD2 agrees at 7 bases. V lost 3 bases and J lost 0; bases outside the gene matches: 6. There are 15 residues in the CDR3. The germline CDR1 and CDR2 sequences are SGHRS and YFSETQ. Here the CDR3 DNA reads TGCGCCAGCAGCTGGGGAAGCGGGAACTCCTACGAGCAGTACTTC. Its translation is CASSWGSGNSYEQYF.

J is TRBJ1-2 and V is TRBV5-6; unclear D gene. CDR3 length: 11 amino acids. Trimming removed 2 bases from V and 6 bases from J, with 5 bases in between. Germline CDR1 SGHDT, CDR2 YYEEEE. The CDR3 DNA sequence: TGTGCCAGCAGCTTTGGAGATGGCTACACCTTC. It specifies CASSFGDGYTF.

This clonotype has only a few counts. The chain recombines TRBV12-3 or TRBV12-4 with TRBJ1-1; D is ambiguous. CDR3 length equals 14 residues. Trimming pared 3 bases from V and 3 bases from J, leaving 11 bases between. CDR3 in DNA: TGTGCCAGCAGTTTTTTACAGTTCTACACTGAAGCTTTCTTT. As protein: CASSFLQFYTEAFF.